The next 29 T cell receptor beta chains were all read from a single sample in a study of T cells in localized non-small cell lung cancer. TCRdb's copy holds only in-frame clones and misses some; the assay was immunoSEQ multiplex PCR. This sample has some 130,000 clones, with around 89% found just once. This material consisted of peripheral blood, taken before any cancer treatment. These receptors came from an older female donor with stage I lung adenocarcinoma.

The table lists this clone with a count of one. The chain carries TRBV6-7 and TRBJ1-3; tentative D call: TRBD1 (5 bases). TRBV6-7 is designated an ORF whose function remains uncertain. The CDR3 consists of 16 residues. V gave up 6 bases and J gave up 0 bases, with 15 bases separating them. The CDR3 DNA reads TGTGCCAGCAGCAGCGCCGGGGCCGTCTCTGGAAACACCATATATTTT. Translated, it gives CASSSAGAVSGNTIYF.

This clone has a single count. V usage is TRBV27 and J usage is TRBJ2-1, with 7 bases lining up with TRBD2. The CDR3 consists of 15 residues. The trim removed 3 bases at V and 3 bases at J, leaving 5 bases unmatched. Germline CDR1 is MNHEY and CDR2 is SMNVEV (reference sequence). As DNA, the CDR3 is TGTGCCAGCAGTTTTTGGGCTAGCGGCTACAATGAGCAGTTCTTC. This gives the protein CASSFWASGYNEQFF.

This chain connects TRBV18 to TRBJ2-5; tentative D call: TRBD2 (6 bases). The germline V and J ends were trimmed by 1 base and 4 bases, with 19 bases remaining between them. This CDR3 is built from 17 residues. Germline V gene data show CDR1 as KGHSH and CDR2 as LQKENI. The CDR3 DNA follows: TGTGCCAGCTCACCACTAGGCGGGACCCATACTGCAGAGACCCAGTACTTC. Its translation: CASSPLGGTHTAETQYF. The full variable domain, rest sourced from reference TRBV18 and TRBJ2-5, is NAGVMQNPRHLVRRRGQEARLRCSPMKGHSHVYWYRQLPEEGLKFMVYLQKENIIDESGMPKERFSAEFPKEGPSILRIQQVVRGDSAAYFCASSPLGGTHTAETQYFGPGTRLLVL.

The chain is built from TRBV30 and TRBJ2-7, with 8 nucleotides matching TRBD2. CDR3 length: 15 residues. CDR1 and CDR2 (germline): GTSNPN, SVGIG (reference sequence). Trimming at V came to 0 bases and at J to 3 bases, leaving 7 bases not matched to a gene. The CDR3 coding sequence is TGTGCCTGGAGTGTCCCAACTAGCGGCCACTACGAGCAGTACTTC. This encodes CAWSVPTSGHYEQYF.

This rearrangement joins TRBV9 to TRBJ2-1; 10 bases agree with TRBD2. V shed 0 bases and J 8 bases; nucleotides not matched to a gene: 8. CDR3 size: 16 residues. CDR1 is SGDLS, CDR2 YYNGEE, per germline. The CDR3 bases are TGTGCCAGCAGCGTAGCCAGCGGGAGGGTGTTGCATGAGCAGTTCTTC. Amino acids: CASSVASGRVLHEQFF.

The V gene is TRBV7-3, the J gene TRBJ2-3; TRBD2 matches 11 bases. This CDR3 is built from 16 residues. From germline, CDR1 is SGHTA and CDR2 FQGTGA. J lost 7 bases, V lost 5 bases, and 11 bases had no gene match. CDR3 in DNA: TGTGCCAGCAGCCAAGGCGGTAGCGGGAGGGCAAATACGCAGTATTTT. It specifies CASSQGGSGRANTQYF.

V usage is TRBV9 and J usage is TRBJ2-7; D may be TRBD2 (5 bases). The CDR3 covers 13 residues. Germline V gene sequence: CDR1 SGDLS, CDR2 YYNGEE. Trimming shortened V by 2 bases and J by 6 bases, and 12 bases separated the two germline ends. For the CDR3, the DNA is TGTGCCAGCAGCGTCCGGGGTGTTGGCGAGCAGTACTTC. This codes for CASSVRGVGEQYF.

The chain couples TRBV11-3 to TRBJ2-3; tentatively, D is TRBD2 (6 bases). CDR3 length equals 12 residues. Germline V lookup: CDR1 SGHNT, CDR2 YENEEA. V lost 3 bases to trimming and J lost 8 bases, with 9 bases between them. CDR3 loop: CASSLGGGTQYF. The CDR3 nucleotides are TGTGCCAGCAGCTTGGGGGGTGGTACGCAGTATTTT.

This chain uses TRBV27 with TRBJ2-7, with 9 bases fitting TRBD2. Germline CDR1 is MNHEY and CDR2 is SMNVEV (reference sequence). The CDR3 is 13 residues long. V dropped 5 bases and J dropped 6; count of bases not matched to a gene: 5. This CDR3 is CASSGRGRVEQYF. The CDR3 DNA sequence: TGTGCCAGCAGTGGCCGCGGGAGGGTCGAGCAGTACTTC.

This chain joins TRBV5-1 and TRBJ2-7; TRBD2 matches at 10 bases. V shed 0 bases, J shed 7 bases, and the junction held 7 bases outside the gene matches. CDR1 SGHRS and CDR2 YFSETQ come from the germline V gene. The CDR3 totals 15 residues. As DNA, the CDR3 is TGCGCCAGCAGCTTGGGCCTAGCGGGAGCTAGGGAGCAGTACTTC. Its protein product is CASSLGLAGAREQYF.

The rearrangement links TRBV30 to TRBJ2-5; TRBD2 agrees at 7 bases. Germline V gives CDR1 GTSNPN, CDR2 SVGIG (reference sequence). Unmatched junction bases numbered 16, after V lost 4 bases and J lost 5 bases. This CDR3 is 16 amino acids long. The CDR3 is CAWTIGVAGVGETQYF. The CDR3 DNA is TGTGCCTGGACCATAGGAGTGGCGGGAGTCGGGGAGACCCAGTACTTC.

V and J are TRBV30 and TRBJ1-4; weak D call: TRBD1 (5 bases). V lost 2 bases and J 4 bases, leaving 8 bases between the germline ends. Germline CDR1 GTSNPN, CDR2 SVGIG (reference sequence). This CDR3 is built from 13 residues. DNA for the CDR3: TGTGCCTGGAGTCGACAGTTTAATGAAAAACTGTTTTTT. The encoded protein is CAWSRQFNEKLFF.

This clone was counted once. This sequence joins TRBV20-1 and TRBJ2-5; D unresolved. Germline V lookup: CDR1 DFQATT, CDR2 SNEGSKA (reference sequence). This CDR3 is built from 11 residues. V was shortened by 2 bases and J by 2 bases, with 3 bases between the two germline ends. This CDR3 reads CSARSQETQYF. The CDR3, as DNA: TGCAGTGCTAGATCGCAAGAGACCCAGTACTTC.

This clone was seen a single time. The chain uses TRBV9 and TRBJ2-7, with TRBD2 as a possible D gene (5 bases). This CDR3 contains 16 residues. The V and J ends lost 3 bases and 1 base respectively, with 17 bases between them. The germline gives CDR1 SGDLS, CDR2 YYNGEE. The CDR3 region is CASSEGSDGISYEQYF. CDR3 DNA: TGTGCCAGCAGCGAGGGATCTGACGGGATTTCCTACGAGCAGTACTTC.

The chain is built from TRBV10-3 and TRBJ2-7, with 7 bases aligning to TRBD2. The CDR3 runs to 14 residues. The J segment lost 2 bases and the V segment lost 2 bases, leaving 3 bases of the junction unmatched. Germline assignment: CDR1 ENHRY and CDR2 SYGVKD. In DNA, the CDR3 is TGTGCCATCAGTGAGGCGGGAGAAACCTACGAGCAGTACTTC. Its protein product is CAISEAGETYEQYF.

This rearrangement joins TRBV19 to TRBJ2-4, with unresolved D. Germline V lookup: CDR1 LNHDA, CDR2 SQIVND (reference sequence). The CDR3 contains 14 residues. Trimming took off 6 bases at V and 0 bases at J, with 9 bases between the two ends. The CDR3 loop reads CASRPVLAKNIQYF. For the CDR3, the DNA is TGTGCCAGTAGGCCCGTGCTAGCCAAAAACATTCAGTACTTC.

This chain uses TRBV5-1 with TRBJ1-5; tentative D call: TRBD1 (5 bases). The V gene's germline CDR1 is SGHRS and CDR2 YFSETQ. The V end lost 0 bases, the J end lost 0 bases, and 10 bases lay between the germline ends. This CDR3 has 16 residues. Written as DNA, the CDR3 is TGCGCCAGCAGCTTGGATGGGGACCATAGCAATCAGCCCCAGCATTTT. Translated: CASSLDGDHSNQPQHF.

J is TRBJ2-1 and V is TRBV7-8, with 7 bases lining up with TRBD1. From germline, CDR1 is SGHVS and CDR2 FQNEAQ. J lost 9 bases, V lost 1 base, and 9 bases had no gene match. This CDR3 contains 15 residues. The CDR3 DNA follows: TGTGCCAGCAGCTTAGTAGGACAGGTCCGGGGTGAGCAGTTCTTC. It encodes CASSLVGQVRGEQFF.

This clone occurred once. The chain employs TRBV19 and TRBJ1-5, with D perhaps matching TRBD1 (5 bases). Germline lookup yields CDR1 LNHDA and CDR2 SQIVND (reference sequence). This CDR3 is 17 amino acids long. V was trimmed by 4 bases and J by 5 bases, leaving 21 bases between them. The CDR3 DNA reads TGTGCCAGTAGTAAGGTTCCTAGGGGCAATTTCGATCAGCCCCAGCATTTT. Translation: CASSKVPRGNFDQPQHF. Full variable domain (remainder filled in from reference TRBV19 and TRBJ1-5): DGGITQSPKYLFRKEGQNVTLSCEQNLNHDAMYWYRQDPGQGLRLIYYSQIVNDFQKGDIAEGYSVSREKKESFPLTVTSAQKNPTAFYLCASSKVPRGNFDQPQHFGDGTRLSIL.

The genes are TRBV11-1 and TRBJ2-1, with TRBD2 matching 14 bases. After removal of 4 bases from V and 8 bases from J, the junction contained 7 bases not matched to a gene. The V gene's germline CDR1 is SGHAT and CDR2 FQDESV (reference sequence). The CDR3 has 16 amino acids. CDR3 residues: CASSSGTSGRKDEQFF. As DNA, the CDR3 is TGTGCCAGCAGCTCGGGGACTAGCGGGAGAAAAGATGAGCAGTTCTTC. Full variable domain (missing parts from reference TRBV11-1 and TRBJ2-1): EAEVAQSPRYKITEKSQAVAFWCDPISGHATLYWYRQILGQGPELLVQFQDESVVDDSQLPKDRFSAERLKGVDSTLKIQPAELGDSAMYLCASSSGTSGRKDEQFFGPGTRLTVL.

The V gene is TRBV9, the J gene TRBJ2-1; 10 bases are a match to TRBD1. After removal of 4 bases from V and 6 bases from J, the junction contained 7 bases not matched to a gene. The germline CDR1 and CDR2 sequences are SGDLS and YYNGEE. The CDR3 loop spans 15 amino acids. The CDR3 reads CASSPDRGRSNEQFF. CDR3 in DNA: TGTGCCAGCAGCCCTGACAGGGGGCGTTCCAATGAGCAGTTCTTC.

This chain connects TRBV19 to TRBJ2-1, with D unresolved. Trimming took 5 bases from V and 2 from J, leaving 10 bases between them. The germline V gene encodes CDR1 LNHDA and CDR2 SQIVND (reference sequence). The CDR3 contains 14 residues. The CDR3 DNA follows: TGTGCCAGTAGTTACGAGGCAGCCTACAATGAGCAGTTCTTC. Protein product: CASSYEAAYNEQFF.

The chain carries TRBV18 and TRBJ1-2, with D perhaps matching TRBD1 (5 bases). The CDR3 has 14 amino acids. CDR1 and CDR2 from the germline V gene are KGHSH and LQKENI. Trimming removed 1 base from V and 4 bases from J, with 10 bases in between. The DNA of the CDR3 is TGTGCCAGCTCACCACGGGGTGGGGGCTATGGCTACACCTTC. Translating gives CASSPRGGGYGYTF.

CDR3 region: CASSLAGKGAYEQYF. DNA of the CDR3: TGCGCCAGCAGCTTGGCAGGGAAGGGCGCCTACGAGCAGTACTTC. V gene TRBV5-1 combines with J gene TRBJ2-7, with D maybe TRBD1 (5 bases). Germline V lookup: CDR1 SGHRS, CDR2 YFSETQ. The V gene lost 0 bases and the J gene lost 2 bases, with 12 bases spanning the gap. CDR3 length equals 15 residues.

There are a few counts of this clone. The genes are TRBV7-8 and TRBJ1-4, with 8 bases identical to TRBD1. This CDR3 comprises 13 residues. Per the germline V gene, CDR1 is SGHVS and CDR2 is FQNEAQ. Unmatched junction bases numbered 4, after V lost 8 bases and J lost 5 bases. CDR3 protein: CASVRDRNEKLFF. In nucleotides, the CDR3 is TGTGCCAGCGTCCGGGACAGGAATGAAAAACTGTTTTTT.

The chain carries TRBV2 and TRBJ2-5; 11 positions match TRBD2. The CDR3 is 15 residues long. The trim removed 7 bases at V and 1 base at J, leaving 5 bases unmatched. CDR1 is SNHLY and CDR2 is FYNNEI in the germline V gene. CDR3 bases: TGTGCCAGCATGCGACTAGCGGGACTCCAAGAGACCCAGTACTTC. Its protein is CASMRLAGLQETQYF.

To note about this clone: This sample also contains other DNA sequences that code for the same CDR3. The genes are TRBV28 and TRBJ1-4; 7 bases are a match to TRBD1. J was trimmed by 3 bases and V by 3 bases; bases with no gene match: 1. Germline V gene data show CDR1 as MDHEN and CDR2 as SYDVKM. CDR3 size: 14 residues. The CDR3 region has the DNA TGTGCCAGCAGTTTGACAGGGCCTAATGAAAAACTGTTTTTT. Translation gives CASSLTGPNEKLFF.

The V call is TRBV9, the J call TRBJ2-6; D unresolved. The germline CDR1 and CDR2 sequences are SGDLS and YYNGEE. The ends were cut back, 10 bases at V and 0 bases at J, with 2 bases in the middle. The CDR3 consists of 11 residues. The CDR3 spells CADSGANVLTF. The DNA of the CDR3 is TGTGCCGACTCTGGGGCCAACGTCCTGACTTTC.

This sequence joins TRBV27 and TRBJ2-7; D may be TRBD2 (5 bases). V dropped 2 bases and J dropped 5 bases, with 7 bases sitting between them. The CDR3 sequence is 12 residues long. Germline V lookup: CDR1 MNHEY, CDR2 SMNVEV (reference sequence). The CDR3 DNA is TGTGCCAGCAGTTTAGAGGGAAACGAGCAGTACTTC. It codes for CASSLEGNEQYF.